This TCR beta chain is drawn from a study of T-cell memory formation after mild COVID-19. Overall study context: In these data, TCR clusters were largely donor specific.

This clonotype showed up just a few times. In TCRdb, the 5' RACE reads were re-called with MiXCR into one record per CDR3 protein. The table lists a few hundred thousand distinct CDR3 sequences, approximately 29% of them singletons, with about 13% in the top ten. The germline CDR1 and CDR2 sequences are LNHDA and SQIVND (reference sequence). The length of the CDR3 is 15 residues. V was cut by 7 bases and J by 3 bases, with 16 bases left in between. The chain carries TRBV19 and TRBJ1-5; D is possibly TRBD1 (6 bases). The receptor comes from an adult woman who had mild COVID-19 (a few samples of this study predate the infection). Cell type and time point are not known. Sequencing was done on a sample of PBMCs or a T cell subset sorted from them (not recorded which). The CDR3 reads CASKTTGAHNQPQHF. The CDR3 DNA reads as TGTGCCAGTAAGACGACGGGGGCTCACAATCAGCCCCAGCATTTT.